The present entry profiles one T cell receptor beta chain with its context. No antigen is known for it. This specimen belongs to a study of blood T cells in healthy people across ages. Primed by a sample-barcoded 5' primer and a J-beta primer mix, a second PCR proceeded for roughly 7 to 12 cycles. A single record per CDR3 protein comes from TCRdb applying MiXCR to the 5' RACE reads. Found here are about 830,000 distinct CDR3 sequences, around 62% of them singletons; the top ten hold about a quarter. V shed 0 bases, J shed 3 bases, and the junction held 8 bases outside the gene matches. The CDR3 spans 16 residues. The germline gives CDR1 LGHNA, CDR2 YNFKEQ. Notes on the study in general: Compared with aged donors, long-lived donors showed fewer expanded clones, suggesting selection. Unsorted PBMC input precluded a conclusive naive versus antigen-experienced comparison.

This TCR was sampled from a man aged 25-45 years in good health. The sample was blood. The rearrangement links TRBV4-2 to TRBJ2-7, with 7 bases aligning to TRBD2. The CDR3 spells CASSQDYREVNYEQYF. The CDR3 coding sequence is TGTGCCAGCAGCCAAGATTATCGGGAGGTTAACTACGAGCAGTACTTC.